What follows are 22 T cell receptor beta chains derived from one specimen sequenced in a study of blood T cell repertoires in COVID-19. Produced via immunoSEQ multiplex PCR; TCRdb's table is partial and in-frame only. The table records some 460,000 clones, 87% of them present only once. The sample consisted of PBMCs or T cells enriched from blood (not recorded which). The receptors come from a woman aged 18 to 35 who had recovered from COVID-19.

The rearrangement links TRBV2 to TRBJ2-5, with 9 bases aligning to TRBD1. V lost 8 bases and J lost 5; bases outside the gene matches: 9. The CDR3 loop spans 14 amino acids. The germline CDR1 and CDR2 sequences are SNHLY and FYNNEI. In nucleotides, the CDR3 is TGTGCCAGCGAGGGCACAGGGGGCAGGGAGACCCAGTACTTC. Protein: CASEGTGGRETQYF. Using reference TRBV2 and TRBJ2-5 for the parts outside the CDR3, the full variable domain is EPEVTQTPSHQVTQMGQEVILRCVPISNHLYFYWYRQILGQKVEFLVSFYNNEISEKSEIFDDQFSVERPDGSNFTLKIRSTKLEDSAMYFCASEGTGGRETQYFGPGTRLLVL.

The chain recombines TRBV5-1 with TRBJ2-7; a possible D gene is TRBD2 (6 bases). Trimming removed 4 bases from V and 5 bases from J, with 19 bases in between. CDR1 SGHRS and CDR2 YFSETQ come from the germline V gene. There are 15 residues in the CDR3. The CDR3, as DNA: TGCGCCAGCAGCGCCCTTCCGGGGGAAGGGGACGAGCAGTACTTC. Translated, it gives CASSALPGEGDEQYF.

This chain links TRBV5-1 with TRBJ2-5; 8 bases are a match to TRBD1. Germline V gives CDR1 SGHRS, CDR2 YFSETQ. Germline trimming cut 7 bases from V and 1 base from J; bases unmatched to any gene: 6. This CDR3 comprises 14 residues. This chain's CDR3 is CASAGGLFQETQYF. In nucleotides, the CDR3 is TGCGCCAGCGCAGGGGGCCTTTTCCAAGAGACCCAGTACTTC.

Written as DNA, the CDR3 is TGCGCCAGCAGCGCCCAGGGGGGTTACACTGAAGCTTTCTTT. Protein product: CASSAQGGYTEAFF. The rearrangement uses TRBV5-1 and TRBJ1-1; 7 bases match TRBD1. The CDR3 runs 14 residues. The V gene's germline CDR1 is SGHRS and CDR2 YFSETQ. Trimming removed 4 bases from V and 3 bases from J; junction bases left unmatched: 6.

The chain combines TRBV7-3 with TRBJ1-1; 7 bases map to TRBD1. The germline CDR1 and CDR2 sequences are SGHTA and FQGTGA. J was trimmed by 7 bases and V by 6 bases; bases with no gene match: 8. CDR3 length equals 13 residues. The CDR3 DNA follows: TGTGCCAGCAGTTCCCGGACAGGCGGTGAAGCTTTCTTT. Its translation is CASSSRTGGEAFF.

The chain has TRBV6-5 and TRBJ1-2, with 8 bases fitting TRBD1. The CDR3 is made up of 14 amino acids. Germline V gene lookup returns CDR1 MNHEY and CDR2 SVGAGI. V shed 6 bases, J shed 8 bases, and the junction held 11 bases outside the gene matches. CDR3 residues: CASRYLTGAQGYTF. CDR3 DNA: TGTGCCAGCAGATATTTGACAGGGGCCCAAGGCTACACCTTC.

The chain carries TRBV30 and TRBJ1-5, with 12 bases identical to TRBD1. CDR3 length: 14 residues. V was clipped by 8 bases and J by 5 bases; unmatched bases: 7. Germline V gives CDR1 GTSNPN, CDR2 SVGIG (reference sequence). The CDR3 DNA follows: TGTGCCAGCTCCGGGACAGGGGGCTATCAGCCCCAGCATTTT. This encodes CASSGTGGYQPQHF.

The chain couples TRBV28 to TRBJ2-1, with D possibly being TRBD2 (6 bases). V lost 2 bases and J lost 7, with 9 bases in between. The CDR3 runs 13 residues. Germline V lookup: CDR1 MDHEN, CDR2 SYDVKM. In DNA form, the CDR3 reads TGTGCCAGCAGTTTAGAACTAGCAAATGAGCAGTTCTTC. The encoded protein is CASSLELANEQFF.

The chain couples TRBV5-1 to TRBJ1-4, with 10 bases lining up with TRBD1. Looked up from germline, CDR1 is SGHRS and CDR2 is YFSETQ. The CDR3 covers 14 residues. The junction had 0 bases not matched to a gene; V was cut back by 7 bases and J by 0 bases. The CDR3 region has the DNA TGCGCCAGCGGACAGGGGGCAACTAATGAAAAACTGTTTTTT. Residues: CASGQGATNEKLFF.

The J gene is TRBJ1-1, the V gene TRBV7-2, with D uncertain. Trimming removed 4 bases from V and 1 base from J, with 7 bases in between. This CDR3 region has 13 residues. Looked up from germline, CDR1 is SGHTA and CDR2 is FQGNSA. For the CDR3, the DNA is TGTGCCAGCAGCTATCAGGAGAACACTGAAGCTTTCTTT. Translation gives CASSYQENTEAFF. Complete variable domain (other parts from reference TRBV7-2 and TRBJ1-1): GAGVSQSPSNKVTEKGKDVELRCDPISGHTALYWYRQSLGQGLEFLIYFQGNSAPDKSGLPSDRFSAERTGGSVSTLTIQRTQQEDSAVYLCASSYQENTEAFFGQGTRLTVV.

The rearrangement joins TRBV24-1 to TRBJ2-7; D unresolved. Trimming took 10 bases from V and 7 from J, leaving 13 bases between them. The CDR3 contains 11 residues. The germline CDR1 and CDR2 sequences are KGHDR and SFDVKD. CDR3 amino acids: CATSKYREQYF. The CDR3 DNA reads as TGTGCCACGAGTAAATATCGGGAGCAGTACTTC.

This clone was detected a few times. For the CDR3, the DNA is TGTGCCAGCAGTCCTAGCGGGGGTCAAGAGACCCAGTACTTC. This translates into CASSPSGGQETQYF. The chain joins TRBV6-4 to TRBJ2-5, with TRBD2 identical over 10 bases. V shed 5 bases and J 2 bases; nucleotides not matched to a gene: 2. The CDR3 spans 14 residues. Germline lookup yields CDR1 MRHNA and CDR2 SNTAGT.

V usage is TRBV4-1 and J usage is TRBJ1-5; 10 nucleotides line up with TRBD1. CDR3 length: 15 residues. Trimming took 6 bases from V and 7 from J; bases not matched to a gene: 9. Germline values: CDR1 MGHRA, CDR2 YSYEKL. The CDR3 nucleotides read TGCGCCAGCAGTCCGACAGGGGGCTCGGGGCAGCCCCAGCATTTT. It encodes CASSPTGGSGQPQHF.

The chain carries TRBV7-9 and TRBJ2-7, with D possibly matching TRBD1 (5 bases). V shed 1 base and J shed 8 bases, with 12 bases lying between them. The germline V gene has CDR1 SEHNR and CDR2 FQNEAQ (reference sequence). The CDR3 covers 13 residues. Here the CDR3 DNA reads TGTGCCAGCAGCTTAGAGTGGGGCCGGCAGCAGTACTTC. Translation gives CASSLEWGRQQYF.

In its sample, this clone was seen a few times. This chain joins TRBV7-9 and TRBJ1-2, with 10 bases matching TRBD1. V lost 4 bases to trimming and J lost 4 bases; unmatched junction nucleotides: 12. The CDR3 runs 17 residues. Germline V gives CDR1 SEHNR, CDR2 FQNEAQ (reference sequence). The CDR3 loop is CASSSLSGQGKVYGYTF. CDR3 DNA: TGTGCCAGCAGCTCGCTCTCGGGACAGGGGAAGGTCTATGGCTACACCTTC. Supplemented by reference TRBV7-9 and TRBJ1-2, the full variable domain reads DTGVSQNPRHKITKRGQNVTFRCDPISEHNRLYWYRQTLGQGPEFLTYFQNEAQLEKSRLLSDRFSAERPKGSFSTLEIQRTEQGDSAMYLCASSSLSGQGKVYGYTFGSGTRLTVV.

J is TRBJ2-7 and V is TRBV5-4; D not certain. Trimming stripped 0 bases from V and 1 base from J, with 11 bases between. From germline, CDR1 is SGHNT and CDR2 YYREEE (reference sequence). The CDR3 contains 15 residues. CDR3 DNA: TGTGCCAGCAGCTTGGGGCAGATACAATCCTACGAGCAGTACTTC. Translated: CASSLGQIQSYEQYF.

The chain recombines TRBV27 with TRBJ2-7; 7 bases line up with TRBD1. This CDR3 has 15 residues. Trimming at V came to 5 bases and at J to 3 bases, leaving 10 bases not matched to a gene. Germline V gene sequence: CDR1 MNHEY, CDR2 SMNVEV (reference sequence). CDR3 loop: CASSASGQLNYEQYF. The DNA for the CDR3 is TGTGCCAGCAGTGCCTCGGGACAGCTAAACTACGAGCAGTACTTC.

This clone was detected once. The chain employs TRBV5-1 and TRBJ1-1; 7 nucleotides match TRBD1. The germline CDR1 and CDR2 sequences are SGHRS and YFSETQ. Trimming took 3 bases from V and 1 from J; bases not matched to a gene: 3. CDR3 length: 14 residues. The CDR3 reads CASSSNRGNTEAFF. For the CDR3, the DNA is TGCGCCAGCAGCTCTAACAGGGGGAACACTGAAGCTTTCTTT.

In DNA form, the CDR3 reads TGTGCCTGGGAAGGGGGATCCTCCTACGAGCAGTACTTC. Translating it yields CAWEGGSSYEQYF. This sequence joins TRBV30 and TRBJ2-7; a weak D match, TRBD1 (6 bases). The germline CDR1 and CDR2 sequences are GTSNPN and SVGIG (reference sequence). The germline V and J ends were trimmed by 5 bases and 0 bases, with 11 bases remaining between them. The CDR3 runs to 13 residues.

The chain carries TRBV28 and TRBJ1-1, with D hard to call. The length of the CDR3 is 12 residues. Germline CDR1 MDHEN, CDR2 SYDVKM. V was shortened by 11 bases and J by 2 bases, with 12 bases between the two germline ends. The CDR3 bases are TGTGCCTCGCAGCAGGTAAACACTGAAGCTTTCTTT. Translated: CASQQVNTEAFF.

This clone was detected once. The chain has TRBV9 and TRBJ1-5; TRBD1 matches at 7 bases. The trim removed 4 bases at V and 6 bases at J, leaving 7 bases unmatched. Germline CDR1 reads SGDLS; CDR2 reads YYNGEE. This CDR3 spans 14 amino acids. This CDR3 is CASSTTGTSQPQHF. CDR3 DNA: TGTGCCAGCAGCACGACAGGGACAAGTCAGCCCCAGCATTTT.

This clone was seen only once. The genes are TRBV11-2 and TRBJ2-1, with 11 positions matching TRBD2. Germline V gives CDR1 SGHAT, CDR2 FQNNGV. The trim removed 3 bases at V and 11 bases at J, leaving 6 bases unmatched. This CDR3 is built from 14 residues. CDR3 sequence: CASSLAIAGGKQFF. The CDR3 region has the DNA TGTGCCAGCAGCTTGGCGATAGCGGGGGGGAAGCAGTTCTTC.